This T cell receptor beta chain came from a study of shared clonotypes between healthy human individuals. Study findings and constraints: Generation probabilities of non-shared clonotypes were lower (relative to those shared by all four donors). Rarefaction indicated that sorted-subset sequencing remained incomplete although depth was large. Clonotype sharing among the donors was expected to vary with sequencing depth.

For every subset, genomic DNA was evenly distributed across several immunoSEQ plates. The repertoire was sequenced with immunoSEQ multiplex PCR; TCRdb's copy has only in-frame clones and lacks some. The table lists about 2.5 million clones, under 95% of them singletons. A word on this clone: The antigen is not known.

The germline V and J ends were trimmed by 0 bases and 9 bases, with 10 bases remaining between them. The germline V gene has CDR1 SGHDT and CDR2 YYEEEE. CDR3 length: 13 residues. This clonotype was obtained from a man aged 18 to 29 in good health. Some clones in this sample may be carry-over from other donors' samples. Sequenced: naive CD4+ T cells from PBMCs. Subset specified: CD45RA+ positively selected. The rearrangement uses TRBV5-6 and TRBJ2-4; D is possibly TRBD2 (6 bases). The CDR3 DNA reads TGTGCCAGCAGCTTGGTCCAGGGAGGCATTCAGTACTTC. Its protein is CASSLVQGGIQYF. The full variable domain, with the rest looked up from reference TRBV5-6 and TRBJ2-4, is DAGVTQSPTHLIKTRGQQVTLRCSPKSGHDTVSWYQQALGQGPQFIFQYYEEEERQRGNFPDRFSGHQFPNYSSELNVNALLLGDSALYLCASSLVQGGIQYFGAGTRLSVL.